Listed below are T cell receptor beta chains from one sample, sequenced in a study of T cells in Graves' hyperthyroidism and ophthalmopathy. TCRdb passed the multiplex PCR reads through MiXCR, listing each CDR3 protein once. The sample has roughly 580,000 distinct CDR3 sequences, approximately 15% seen once; the top ten hold almost 6%. Sequencing was done on a sample of blood. Source of these receptors: a young woman with Graves' hyperthyroidism that later progressed to Graves' ophthalmopathy. Each CDR3 is given with its conserved first and last residue. Each record gives: clone size, J gene, V gene, D gene, CDR3 DNA, CDR3 protein. The D gene is left open where the match is weak. The size field is filled for only some rows; it gives once, few, many or a size class.

>many|TRBJ2-7|TRBV5-1|TRBD2
TGCGCCAGCAGTACTCTAGCGGGAGGGCCACGCGAGCAGTACTTC
CASSTLAGGPREQYF
>many|TRBJ1-5|TRBV12-3/TRBV12-4|TRBD1
TGTGCCAGCAGTTTATTGTCAGGGGGCGGTCAGCCCCAGCATTTT
CASSLLSGGGQPQHF
>many|TRBJ2-7|TRBV28|TRBD2
TGTGCCAGCAGTATGGGGACTAGCGGGAACTCCTACGAGCAGTACTTC
CASSMGTSGNSYEQYF
>many|TRBJ2-7|TRBV7-9|-
TGTGCCAGCAGCTTCGCCGGGACCTATGGCGAGCAGTACTTC
CASSFAGTYGEQYF
>-|TRBJ1-5|TRBV6-2/TRBV6-3|-
TGTGCCAGCAGTTACAACCCGAGGGGTCAGCCCCAGCATTTT
CASSYNPRGQPQHF
>-|TRBJ2-7|TRBV12-5|TRBD1
TGTGCTAGTGGTTTGGTGCTATTTCGACAGGGGGCGTACGAGCAGTACTTC
CASGLVLFRQGAYEQYF
>many|TRBJ2-3|TRBV29-1|-
TGCAGCCCGGAGAGCACAGATACGCAGTATTTT
CSPESTDTQYF
>many|TRBJ2-5|TRBV30|-
TGTGCCTGGAGTGTATCCGAGACCCAGTACTTC
CAWSVSETQYF
>few|TRBJ1-6|TRBV18|-
TGTGCCAGCTCTCCACAGGTTGAAGATTCACCCCTCCACTTT
CASSPQVEDSPLHF
>many|TRBJ1-1|TRBV24-1|-
TGTGCCACCAGGGACACCATGAACACTGAAGCTTTCTTT
CATRDTMNTEAFF
>many|TRBJ2-1|TRBV24-1|-
TGTGCCACCAGTGACCCGACTAGGGAAGATGAGCAGTTCTTC
CATSDPTREDEQFF
>many|TRBJ1-2|TRBV12-3/TRBV12-4|-
TGTGCCAGCAGTTTAGGGGCTGTAGACTATGGCTACACCTTC
CASSLGAVDYGYTF
>many|TRBJ2-5|TRBV7-2|TRBD2
TGTGCCAGCAGCTTAGCGGCTAGCGGGGGGCAAGAGACCCAGTACTTC
CASSLAASGGQETQYF
>many|TRBJ1-5|TRBV20-1|-
TGCAGTGCTAGAGAGGGCCTTCTGGGACAGCCCCAGCATTTT
CSAREGLLGQPQHF
>many|TRBJ1-1|TRBV4-2|-
TGTGCCAGCGGAAAGCCGGGGATGAACACTGAAGCTTTCTTT
CASGKPGMNTEAFF
>many|TRBJ2-2|TRBV3-1|TRBD2
TGTGCCAGCAGCCAAGTCACTAGCGGGGGAAACACCGGGGAGCTGTTTTTT
CASSQVTSGGNTGELFF
>-|TRBJ1-3|TRBV7-8|-
TGTGCCAGCAGCCCCTTTACAGGGATCTCTGGAAACACCATATATTTT
CASSPFTGISGNTIYF
>few|TRBJ2-7|TRBV10-3|-
TGTGCCATCAGCGACAGGGACTGGCAGTACTTC
CAISDRDWQYF
>-|TRBJ1-1|TRBV7-6|-
TGTGCCAGCAGCTTACAGCCGGGGGTGAACACTGAAGCTTTCTTT
CASSLQPGVNTEAFF
>many|TRBJ2-7|TRBV2|-
TGTGCCAGCAGTCCATGGGACGGTAGCTCCTACGAGCAGTACTTC
CASSPWDGSSYEQYF
>-|TRBJ1-5|TRBV6-2/TRBV6-3|-
TGTGCCAGCAGGCGCTACAGGGTGCCTTCCTTACAGCCCCAGCATTTT
CASRRYRVPSLQPQHF
>few|TRBJ1-1|TRBV25-1|-
TGTGCCAGCAGTGAAAATAGGGGTGGCGCTGAAGCTTTCTTT
CASSENRGGAEAFF
>many|TRBJ2-5|TRBV7-8|TRBD2
TGTGCCAGCAGCTCTCTAGCGGACCAAGAGACCCAGTACTTC
CASSSLADQETQYF
>many|TRBJ2-5|TRBV30|-
TGTGCCTGGAGTGAAGGAACCCAAGAGACCCAGTACTTC
CAWSEGTQETQYF
>-|TRBJ2-3|TRBV5-4|TRBD2
TGTGCCAGCAGCTTGGATCTAGCGGGACCAGATATGCAGTATTTT
CASSLDLAGPDMQYF
>many|TRBJ2-7|TRBV30|TRBD2
TGTGCCTGGACCTCGGGACTAGCCCCCTACGAGCAGTACTTC
CAWTSGLAPYEQYF
>many|TRBJ1-1|TRBV9|-
TGTGCCAGCAGCGCCCTGTCGAACACTGAAGCTTTCTTT
CASSALSNTEAFF
>-|TRBJ2-3|TRBV29-1|-
TGCAGCGCGAGGTCGACCCGGGGGACAGATACGCAGTATTTT
CSARSTRGTDTQYF
>-|TRBJ1-5|TRBV9|-
TGTGCCAGCAGCGTAGGGAGTATCCCCAATCAGCCCCAGCATTTT
CASSVGSIPNQPQHF
>many|TRBJ1-2|TRBV27|-
TGTGCCGGACTACTCTATGGCTACACCTTC
CAGLLYGYTF
>-|TRBJ2-7|TRBV7-3|TRBD1
TGTGCCAGCAGCTTAATTGGCGGACAGGGTTCAACCTACGAGCAGTACTTC
CASSLIGGQGSTYEQYF
>many|TRBJ1-1|TRBV10-3|-
TGTGCCATCAGTGAGTCGGCTGGTAGTGAAGCTTTCTTT
CAISESAGSEAFF
>many|TRBJ2-1|TRBV29-1|-
TGCAGCGTCCCAAACGCCCGGCGGTACAATGAGCAGTTCTTC
CSVPNARRYNEQFF
>few|TRBJ1-3|TRBV7-2|-
TGTGCCAGCAGCTTAAGAAGGGACTCTGGAAACACCATATATTTT
CASSLRRDSGNTIYF
>few|TRBJ1-5|TRBV6-1|-
TGTGCCAGCAGTGGGCAGGGGACGCCCCAGCATTTT
CASSGQGTPQHF
>-|TRBJ1-2|TRBV29-1|-
TGCAGCGTTTTCATCCTTCAGGGAGCCAACGATGGCTACACCTTC
CSVFILQGANDGYTF
>-|TRBJ2-1|TRBV13|-
TGTGCCAGCAGCTTAAGGGCTAGCTGGGGGTATGAGCAGTTCTTC
CASSLRASWGYEQFF
>many|TRBJ2-7|TRBV30|TRBD2
TGTGCCTCTTCGGGACTAGCGGGAGTCAACTACGAGCAGTACTTC
CASSGLAGVNYEQYF
>few|TRBJ2-7|TRBV9|TRBD1
TGTGCCAGCAGCGTAGCGATGGAGGGACAGGGAAGGGTCGAGCAGTACTTC
CASSVAMEGQGRVEQYF
>few|TRBJ1-5|TRBV2|TRBD1
TGTGCCAGCAGCCGGACAGGGGGGGAAAATCAGCCCCAGCATTTT
CASSRTGGENQPQHF